This TCR beta chain was found in a study of graft-versus-host responses after intestinal transplantation. Study summary: Tacrolimus and steroids were given for three to four years to all recipients after anti-thymocyte globulin induction. Study results and limitations: GvH clone levels peaked in circulation, and this peak was associated with early post-transplant HvG declines. Allografts of one patient group, those with graft-donor T cell macrochimerism, had high graft-versus-host to host-versus-graft clonal ratios.

As concerns this clone: Its antigen remains unknown.

The germline V gene encodes CDR1 GTSNPN and CDR2 SVGIG (reference sequence). The V and J ends lost 2 bases and 0 bases respectively, with 8 bases between them. This CDR3 spans 14 amino acids. Graft material was processed, releasing intraepithelial and lamina propria lymphocytes. The assay was immunoSEQ multiplex PCR, and TCRdb's table has in-frame clones only and misses some. The sample includes about 15,000 clones, 67% of them seen just once. This TCR was recovered from a human patient who received an intestinal transplant, so some T cells may come from the graft donor. The chain joins TRBV30 to TRBJ1-5, with D perhaps matching TRBD1 (6 bases). This specimen consisted of ileum tissue, obtained just over 650 days after intestinal transplantation. The CDR3 is CAWSRGYSNQPQHF. The DNA of the CDR3 is TGTGCCTGGAGTAGGGGGTATAGCAATCAGCCCCAGCATTTT.